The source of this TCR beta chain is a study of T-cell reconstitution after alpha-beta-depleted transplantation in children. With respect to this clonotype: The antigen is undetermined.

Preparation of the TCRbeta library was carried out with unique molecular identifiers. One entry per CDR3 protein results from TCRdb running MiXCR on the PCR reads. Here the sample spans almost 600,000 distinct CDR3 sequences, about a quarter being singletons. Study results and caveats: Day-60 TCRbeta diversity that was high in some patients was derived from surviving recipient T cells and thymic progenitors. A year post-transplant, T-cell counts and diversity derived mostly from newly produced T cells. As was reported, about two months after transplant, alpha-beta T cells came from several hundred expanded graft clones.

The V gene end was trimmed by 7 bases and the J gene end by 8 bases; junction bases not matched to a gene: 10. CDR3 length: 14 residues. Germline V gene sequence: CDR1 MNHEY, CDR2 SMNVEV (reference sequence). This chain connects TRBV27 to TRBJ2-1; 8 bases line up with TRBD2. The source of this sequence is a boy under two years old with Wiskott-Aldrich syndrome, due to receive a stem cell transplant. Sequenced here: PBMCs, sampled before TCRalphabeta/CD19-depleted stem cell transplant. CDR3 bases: TGTGCCAGCAAAGAGGCGGGAGGTCTAGATGAGCAGTTCTTC. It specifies CASKEAGGLDEQFF.